Listed below are T cell receptor beta chains from one sample, sequenced in a study of cytotoxic CD8 clonotypes in ibrutinib-treated CLL. Data came from immunoSEQ multiplex PCR; TCRdb stores just in-frame clones and leaves some out. The data hold around 130,000 clones, with around four fifths observed a single time. This specimen was PBMCs, taken after 24 months of ibrutinib treatment. These receptors were collected from a human donor with chronic lymphocytic leukemia. Both conserved end residues are part of each CDR3. The order of the fields is D gene, J gene, V gene, clone size, CDR3 DNA, CDR3 protein. A D gene is named only where the DNA matches it firmly. Clone size appears in some rows only: once, few, many, or a class for an expanded clone.

NA	TRBJ1-6	TRBV5-1	NA	TGCGCCAGCAGCGCGGACGGCCGCGATTCACCCCTCCACTTT	CASSADGRDSPLHF
NA	TRBJ2-2	TRBV7-9	NA	TGTGCCAGCAGCTCCCCCAGACAGGAGAAAAACACCGGGGAGCTGTTTTTT	CASSSPRQEKNTGELFF
NA	TRBJ2-7	TRBV11-2	NA	TGTGCCAGCAGCCTTTCAGGGAGGGGGGTCTACGAGCAGTACTTC	CASSLSGRGVYEQYF
TRBD1	TRBJ1-2	TRBV6-5	NA	TGTGCCAGCAGTCTCCGGGACAGGGATAACTATGGCTACACCTTC	CASSLRDRDNYGYTF
NA	TRBJ1-5	TRBV6-6	once	TGTGCCAGCAGTTACCGGCAGAGCAATCAGCCCCAGCATTTT	CASSYRQSNQPQHF
NA	TRBJ2-5	TRBV19	NA	TGTGCCAGTAGTATCAGTGGGCAGGAGACCCAGTACTTC	CASSISGQETQYF
NA	TRBJ2-3	TRBV19	NA	TGTGCCATTACCGCAGAAGGGAGCACAGATACGCAGTATTTT	CAITAEGSTDTQYF
NA	TRBJ1-1	TRBV28	NA	TGTGCCAGCAGTTTCGTGTTAGGGGGAAGGAACACTGAAGCTTTCTTT	CASSFVLGGRNTEAFF
NA	TRBJ2-3	TRBV27	NA	TGTGCCAGCAGGGGAGGGTTGGGGGCTAGCACAGATACGCAGTATTTT	CASRGGLGASTDTQYF
NA	TRBJ2-6	TRBV29-1	NA	TGCAGCGTTGTTGGGGCCAACGTCCTGACTTTC	CSVVGANVLTF
TRBD1	TRBJ1-4	TRBV30	NA	TGTGCCTGGAGCCGAGACAGGGGCGGGGAAAAACTGTTTTTT	CAWSRDRGGEKLFF
TRBD2	TRBJ2-3	TRBV11-3	NA	TGTGCCAGCAGTCTGAGTAGCGGGGGGATGACAGATACGCAGTATTTT	CASSLSSGGMTDTQYF
TRBD1	TRBJ2-7	TRBV6-5	NA	TGTGCCAGCAGTTACCGCGGGACAGGGGCTCCTAACGAGCAGTACTTC	CASSYRGTGAPNEQYF
TRBD2	TRBJ2-4	TRBV5-1	NA	TGCGCCAGCAGCTTGGTAACTCGGGGGGTCAAAAACATTCAGTACTTC	CASSLVTRGVKNIQYF
NA	TRBJ1-2	TRBV28	NA	TGTGCCAGCAGTTCAGAAATTAACTATGGCTACACCTTC	CASSSEINYGYTF
NA	TRBJ1-1	TRBV15	NA	TGTGCCATCCAATATAGCATGAACACTGAAGCTTTCTTT	CAIQYSMNTEAFF
NA	TRBJ2-5	TRBV30	NA	TGTGCCTGGAGTGTTAGAGCAGGGGCCCAAACAGGCCAAGAGACCCAGTACTTC	CAWSVRAGAQTGQETQYF
NA	TRBJ1-2	TRBV5-1	few	TGCGCCAGCAGCTTGCAAGGGACGGATGGCTACACCTTC	CASSLQGTDGYTF
TRBD1	TRBJ1-2	TRBV18	NA	TGTGCCAGCTCACCAGCAGGGGGCAGATATGGCTACACCTTC	CASSPAGGRYGYTF
NA	TRBJ2-5	TRBV6-5	NA	TGTGCCAGCAGTTACGCTACAGCGCAAGAGACCCAGTACTTC	CASSYATAQETQYF
NA	TRBJ2-3	TRBV6-1	NA	TGTGCCAGCACTCCTACAGATACGCAGTATTTT	CASTPTDTQYF
TRBD1	TRBJ2-2	TRBV19	NA	TGTGCCAGTAGTCTTTCAGGGGGCCCCGGGGAGCTGTTTTTT	CASSLSGGPGELFF
NA	TRBJ1-5	TRBV2	once	TGTGCCAGCAGTGGTGGTTATCAGCCCCAGCATTTT	CASSGGYQPQHF
NA	TRBJ2-7	TRBV10-3	NA	TGTGCCATCAGTGATAGATACGAGCAGTACTTC	CAISDRYEQYF
TRBD1	TRBJ2-2	TRBV10-2	NA	TGCGCCAGCAGCATCACAGGGGGGTCGAACACCGGGGAGCTGTTTTTT	CASSITGGSNTGELFF
NA	TRBJ1-1	TRBV5-4	NA	TGTGCCAGCAGCCCGGGCCCGAACACTGAAGCTTTCTTT	CASSPGPNTEAFF
TRBD1	TRBJ1-3	TRBV13	NA	TGTGCCAGCAGCTTGGACAGGGGAAACACCATATATTTT	CASSLDRGNTIYF
TRBD2	TRBJ2-5	TRBV7-2	NA	TGTGCCAGCAGCTTAGTTTCGGCGGGGGGGCAAGAGACCCAGTACTTC	CASSLVSAGGQETQYF
TRBD1	TRBJ2-3	TRBV25-1	NA	TGTGCCAGCAGTGATTTACAGGGGTTTGTAGATACGCAGTATTTT	CASSDLQGFVDTQYF
TRBD2	TRBJ2-7	TRBV5-4	NA	TGTGCCAGCAGCGGGGCGGGGGGAATCGACGAGCAGTACTTC	CASSGAGGIDEQYF
NA	TRBJ1-4	TRBV2	once	TGTGCCAGCACCGGAGGGTATAGGGGAACTAATGAAAAACTGTTTTTT	CASTGGYRGTNEKLFF
NA	TRBJ2-3	TRBV18	NA	TGTGCCAGCTCACCTGGTTGGGACAGCACAGATACGCAGTATTTT	CASSPGWDSTDTQYF
NA	TRBJ2-2	TRBV7-9	NA	TGTGCCAGCAGCTTAGCGGGCGGGGAGCTGTTTTTT	CASSLAGGELFF
TRBD1	TRBJ2-7	TRBV7-2	NA	TGTGCCAGCAGCCCGCGGACAGGGGTCTTTTACGAGCAGTACTTC	CASSPRTGVFYEQYF
NA	TRBJ1-3	TRBV4-3	NA	TGCGCCAGCAGCCAAGATCACCAGGTCTCTGGAAACACCATATATTTT	CASSQDHQVSGNTIYF
TRBD1	TRBJ1-1	TRBV19	NA	TGTGCCAGTAGTATAGAGACAGGGGTTTCTGAAGCTTTCTTT	CASSIETGVSEAFF
TRBD1	TRBJ2-3	TRBV27	NA	TGTGCCAGCAGTCCTTGGGACAGGATACAGGCTACGCAGTATTTT	CASSPWDRIQATQYF
TRBD2	TRBJ2-5	TRBV5-1	NA	TGCGCCAGCAGCCGGGGACTACCGCAAGAGACCCAGTACTTC	CASSRGLPQETQYF
NA	TRBJ2-4	TRBV10-1	NA	TGCGCCAGCAGTAGGGTACAGCGTGGAGAGGGGATTCAGTACTTC	CASSRVQRGEGIQYF
NA	TRBJ2-1	TRBV7-6	NA	TGTGCCAGCATGGTGGGGGGGCAGGGTGAGCAGTTCTTC	CASMVGGQGEQFF
NA	TRBJ2-7	TRBV9	NA	TGTGCCAGCAGCGTAGTTAGGGGTTCCTACGAGCAGTACTTC	CASSVVRGSYEQYF
NA	TRBJ1-1	TRBV7-9	NA	TGTGCCAGCAGCTCGACTCCGGGGAGCACTGAAGCTTTCTTT	CASSSTPGSTEAFF
NA	TRBJ1-3	TRBV5-4	few	TGTGCCAGCAGCTTGGGTGGCAGGGGAACTGGAAACACCATATATTTT	CASSLGGRGTGNTIYF
NA	TRBJ2-1	TRBV19	NA	TGTGCCAGTAGTATGGGGGGCTGGGAAAACAATGAGCAGTTCTTC	CASSMGGWENNEQFF
NA	TRBJ2-3	TRBV6-5	NA	TGTGCCAGCAGAAGGGCGCGCACAGATACGCAGTATTTT	CASRRARTDTQYF
TRBD1	TRBJ2-3	TRBV29-1	NA	TGCAGCGGGGGGGACAGGGGTAGTTCTACGCAGTATTTT	CSGGDRGSSTQYF
NA	TRBJ1-1	TRBV29-1	NA	TGCAGCGTTCCCGGTCGCGCGAACACTGAAGCTTTCTTT	CSVPGRANTEAFF
TRBD1	TRBJ2-7	TRBV11-2	NA	TGTGCCAGCAGCTTAACCCTTCAACAGGGGCTCTACGAGCAGTACTTC	CASSLTLQQGLYEQYF
NA	TRBJ2-1	TRBV4-3	NA	TGCGCCAGCAGCCAGGGAGGGGGCTGGGACAATGAGCAGTTCTTC	CASSQGGGWDNEQFF
NA	TRBJ1-2	TRBV6-6	NA	TGTGCCAGCAGCCGGGACGGGGGGCGCCGGTATGGCTACACCTTC	CASSRDGGRRYGYTF
NA	TRBJ1-2	TRBV30	few	TGTGCCTGGAGTGTAATGGGTAGAGGGCAGGCTGGCTACACCTTC	CAWSVMGRGQAGYTF
NA	TRBJ1-2	TRBV4-3	NA	TGCGCCAGCAGCCAAGTGGCAGGGCCACCCTATGGCTACACCTTC	CASSQVAGPPYGYTF
TRBD1	TRBJ2-7	TRBV7-2	NA	TGTGCCAGCAGCTTGGGACAGAGCTCCTACGAGCAGTACTTC	CASSLGQSSYEQYF